This T cell receptor beta chain emerged from a study of beta chain features in type 1 diabetes. Looked up from germline, CDR1 is SGHTA and CDR2 is FQGNSA. This CDR3 region has 17 residues. Trimming cost V 0 bases and J 2 bases; bases outside gene matches: 7. This clone was counted between two and nine times. Since all of the isolated RNA was reverse transcribed, expressed TCRB transcripts were what got sequenced. The repertoire was sequenced with immunoSEQ multiplex PCR; TCRdb's copy has only in-frame clones and lacks some. Of fewer than 200,000 clones in the sample, about 12% were seen once. V gene TRBV7-2 combines with J gene TRBJ2-5; 9 nucleotides align to TRBD2. The TCR originated in a woman under 30 in good health. The specimen was central memory CD4+ T cells from blood. In DNA form, the CDR3 reads TGTGCCAGCAGCTTAGCTGGAGCGGGAGGCGGGCAAGAGACCCAGTACTTC. Translating it yields CASSLAGAGGGQETQYF.